The clone carrying this TCR beta chain was detected ten times or more. Its antigen is currently unknown. These data come from a study of Graves' ophthalmopathy and Graves' hyperthyroidism. Overall study results and limits: Among expanded thyroid clonotypes above 0.001 frequency, most also occurred in blood.

The authors amplified TCR beta CDR3 regions, and they did so from RNA transcripts for repertoire sequencing. The library came from an HTBI-primed first-round RT-PCR and a second-round multiplex PCR. Using its own MiXCR run on the multiplex PCR reads, TCRdb lists one record per CDR3 protein. The table has 360,000 or so distinct CDR3 sequences, approximately 20% seen once. V was shortened by 2 bases and J by 6 bases, with 18 bases between the two germline ends. This CDR3 has 15 residues. Germline V lookup: CDR1 SGDLS, CDR2 YYNGEE. PBMCs stemmed from over 9.5 ml of fresh peripheral blood. The clonotype was recovered from a woman younger than 35 with Graves' ophthalmopathy. The chain combines TRBV9 with TRBJ2-7; D gene uncertain. The sample comprised peripheral blood. The CDR3 nucleotides are TGTGCCAGCAGCGTGTCCCCGGCGTCTGGAAGCGAGCAGTACTTC. Translation gives CASSVSPASGSEQYF.